This T cell receptor beta chain was profiled in a study of shared clonotypes between healthy human individuals. Whole-study context: Donors were a couple of women and a few men aged 18 to 49.

The study's findings and limits: An expected dependence of interdonor clonotype sharing on sequencing depth was noted.

In the case of this clone: Antigen unknown.

From germline, CDR1 is GTSNPN and CDR2 SVGIG (reference sequence). Trimming took 7 bases from V and 5 from J, leaving 17 bases between them. This CDR3 is 13 amino acids long. Free of recent acute infections or vaccinations, the donors were healthy HIV-negative adults. TCRdb keeps only in-frame clones here, not all; method: immunoSEQ multiplex PCR. The profile shows more than 2,000,000 clones, just over 90% of them singletons. The sequencing sample was made of naive CD4+ T cells from PBMCs. Subset indicated: CD45RA+ positively selected. The chain joins TRBV30 to TRBJ1-1, with D tentatively TRBD1 (6 bases). This clonotype was sampled from a man younger than 30 in good health. Some clones in this sample may be carry-over from other donors' samples. The CDR3 DNA is TGTGCCTTCTCGGACAGCCGGAGGACTGAAGCTTTCTTT. It yields the protein CAFSDSRRTEAFF.